This T cell receptor beta chain derives from a study of blood T cell repertoires in COVID-19. In its sample, this clone was seen a few times. Under the authors' procedure: Researchers report that nucleated cell counts were estimated from reference gene primer amplification. This table comes from immunoSEQ multiplex PCR, and its TCRdb copy is limited to in-frame clones, with some not included. That table supplies the V and J calls and clone size; D and trimming were determined from the DNA. The table lists 150,000 to 200,000 clones, about 82% of them singletons. This TCR was sampled from a woman under 40 with acute or convalescent COVID-19. The sample was peripheral blood.

The CDR3 region is CASSYYRNEQFF. CDR3 DNA: TGTGCCAGCAGTTACTATCGCAATGAGCAGTTCTTC. The chain combines TRBV6-2 or TRBV6-3 with TRBJ2-1; D not certain. Germline loops: CDR1 MNHEY, CDR2 SVGEGT. The CDR3 covers 12 residues. The V gene lost 1 base and the J gene lost 6 bases, with 4 bases spanning the gap.